This T cell receptor (beta chain) was retrieved from a study of OX40 agonist ivuxolimab in advanced cancers. Overall study results and limits: CD4+ and CD8+ blood T cells expanded clonally by week 6 at 0.1 to 3.0 mg/kg.

Produced via immunoSEQ multiplex PCR; TCRdb's table is partial and in-frame only. The sample yields tens of thousands of clones, 88% seen once. The CDR3 runs to 18 residues. The V gene's germline CDR1 is MNHNS and CDR2 SASEGT. V dropped 4 bases and J dropped 7 bases, with 26 bases sitting between them. Comment on this clone: Antigen: not known.

Sequencing used CD4+ or CD8+ T cells sorted from blood, obtained in a trial of the OX40 agonist ivuxolimab. This sequence originates from an adult with an advanced solid tumor such as melanoma, head and neck, liver or kidney cancer. The chain employs TRBV6-1 and TRBJ2-1, with D perhaps given as TRBD1 or TRBD2 (7 bases each). For the CDR3, the DNA is TGTGCCAGCAGTGTAGGCCAGGGGGGGCCTTTGGCGCTTAATGAGCAGTTCTTC. It encodes CASSVGQGGPLALNEQFF.